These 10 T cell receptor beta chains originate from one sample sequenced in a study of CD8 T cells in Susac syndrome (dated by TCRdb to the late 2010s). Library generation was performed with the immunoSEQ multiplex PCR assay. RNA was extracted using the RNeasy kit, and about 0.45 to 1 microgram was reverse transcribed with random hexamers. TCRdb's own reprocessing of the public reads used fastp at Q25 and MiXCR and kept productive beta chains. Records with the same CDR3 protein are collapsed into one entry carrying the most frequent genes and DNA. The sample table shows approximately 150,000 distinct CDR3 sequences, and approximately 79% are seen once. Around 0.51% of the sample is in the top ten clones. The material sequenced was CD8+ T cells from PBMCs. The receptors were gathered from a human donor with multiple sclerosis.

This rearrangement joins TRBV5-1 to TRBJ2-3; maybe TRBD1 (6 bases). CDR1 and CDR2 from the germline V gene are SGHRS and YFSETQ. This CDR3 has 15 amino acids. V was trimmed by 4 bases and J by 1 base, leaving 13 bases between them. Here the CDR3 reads CASSRTAVGTDTQYF. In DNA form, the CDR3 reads TGCGCCAGCAGCCGGACAGCAGTGGGCACAGATACGCAGTATTTT.

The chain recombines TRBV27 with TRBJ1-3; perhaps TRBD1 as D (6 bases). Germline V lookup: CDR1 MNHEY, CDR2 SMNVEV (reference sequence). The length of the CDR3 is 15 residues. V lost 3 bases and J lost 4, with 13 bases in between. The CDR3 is CASSLPGGVGNTIYF. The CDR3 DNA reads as TGTGCCAGCAGTTTGCCGGGGGGCGTAGGAAACACCATATATTTT.

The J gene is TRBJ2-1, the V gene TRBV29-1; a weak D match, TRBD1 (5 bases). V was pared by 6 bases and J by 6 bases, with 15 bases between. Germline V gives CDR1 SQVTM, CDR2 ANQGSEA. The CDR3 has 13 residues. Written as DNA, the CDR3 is TGCAGCGTGTTCAGGGAAAACTTCAATGAGCAGTTCTTC. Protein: CSVFRENFNEQFF.

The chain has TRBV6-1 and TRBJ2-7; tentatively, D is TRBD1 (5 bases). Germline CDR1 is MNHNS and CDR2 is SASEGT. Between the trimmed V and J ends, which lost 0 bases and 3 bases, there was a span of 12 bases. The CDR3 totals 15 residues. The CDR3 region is CASSEATQGLYEQYF. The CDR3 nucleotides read TGTGCCAGCAGTGAAGCGACCCAGGGCCTCTACGAGCAGTACTTC.

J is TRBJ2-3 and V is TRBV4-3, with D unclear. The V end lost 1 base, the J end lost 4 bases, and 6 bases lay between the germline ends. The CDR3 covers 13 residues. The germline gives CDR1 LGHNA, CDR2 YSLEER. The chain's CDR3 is CASSQGTPDTQYF. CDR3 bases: TGCGCCAGCAGCCAAGGTACCCCAGATACGCAGTATTTT.

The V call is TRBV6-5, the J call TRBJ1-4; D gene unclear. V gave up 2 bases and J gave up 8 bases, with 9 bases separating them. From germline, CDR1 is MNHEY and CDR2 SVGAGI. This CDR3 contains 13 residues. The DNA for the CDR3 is TGTGCCAGCAGTTACATCCGTGGAGAAAAACTGTTTTTT. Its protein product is CASSYIRGEKLFF.

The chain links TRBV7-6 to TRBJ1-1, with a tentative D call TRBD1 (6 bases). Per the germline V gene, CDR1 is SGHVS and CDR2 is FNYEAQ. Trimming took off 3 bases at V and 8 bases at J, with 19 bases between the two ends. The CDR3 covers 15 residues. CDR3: CASSFSLGGALEAFF. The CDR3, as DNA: TGTGCCAGCAGCTTTAGTCTCGGGGGGGCTTTGGAAGCTTTCTTT.

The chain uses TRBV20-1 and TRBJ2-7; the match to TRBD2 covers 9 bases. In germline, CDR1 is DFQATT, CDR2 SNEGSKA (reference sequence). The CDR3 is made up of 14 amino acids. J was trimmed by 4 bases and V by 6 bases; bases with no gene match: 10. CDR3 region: CSAGAGGRGYEQYF. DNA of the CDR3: TGCAGTGCGGGAGCGGGGGGTCGTGGGTACGAGCAGTACTTC.

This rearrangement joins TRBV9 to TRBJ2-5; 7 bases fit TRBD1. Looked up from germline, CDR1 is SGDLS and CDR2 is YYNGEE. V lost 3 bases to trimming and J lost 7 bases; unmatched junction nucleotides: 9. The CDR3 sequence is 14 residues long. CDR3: CASSAWDSPGTQYF. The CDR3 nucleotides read TGTGCCAGCAGCGCATGGGACAGTCCGGGGACCCAGTACTTC.

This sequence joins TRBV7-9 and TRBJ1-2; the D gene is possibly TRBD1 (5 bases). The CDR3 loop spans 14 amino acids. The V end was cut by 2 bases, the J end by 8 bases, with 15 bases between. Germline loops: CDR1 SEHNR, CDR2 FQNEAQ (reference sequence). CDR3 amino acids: CASSLFGTQEGYTF. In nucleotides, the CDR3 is TGTGCCAGCAGCTTATTTGGGACCCAGGAGGGCTACACCTTC.